These 4 T cell receptor beta chains came from one sample sequenced in a study of blood T cell repertoires in COVID-19. The table came from immunoSEQ multiplex PCR; TCRdb's copy has only in-frame clones and leaves some out. This table holds more than 350,000 clones, 87% found once. The sequenced material came from PBMCs or T cells enriched from blood (not recorded which). These receptors came from a woman aged 45 to 65 who had recovered from COVID-19.

The chain uses TRBV7-9 and TRBJ2-1, with TRBD2 as a possible D gene (7 bases). Germline assignment: CDR1 SEHNR and CDR2 FQNEAQ (reference sequence). The CDR3 loop spans 15 amino acids. Trimming removed 5 bases from V and 7 bases from J, with 18 bases in between. The CDR3 here is CASSGERGARNEQFF. The CDR3 DNA sequence: TGTGCCAGCAGCGGGGAACGGGGGGCGCGGAATGAGCAGTTCTTC.

The CDR3 loop is CASSRGGLSYGYTF. CDR3 sequence (DNA): TGTGCCAGCAGTAGGGGCGGATTGAGCTATGGCTACACCTTC. This chain joins TRBV6-2 or TRBV6-3 and TRBJ1-2; D might be TRBD1 (5 bases). CDR1 and CDR2 (germline): MNHEY, SVGEGT. This CDR3 spans 14 amino acids. Deletions cut 5 bases from V and 4 bases from J, with 14 bases between.

The rearrangement uses TRBV28 and TRBJ2-1, with D unclear. This CDR3 has 14 amino acids. V dropped 2 bases and J dropped 6 bases, with 11 bases sitting between them. Looked up from germline, CDR1 is MDHEN and CDR2 is SYDVKM. The CDR3 DNA reads as TGTGCCAGCAGTTTAACGCGATCCCGCAATGAGCAGTTCTTC. This codes for CASSLTRSRNEQFF.

J is TRBJ1-1 and V is TRBV5-6; 7 bases are shared with TRBD1. Germline V CDR1 and CDR2: SGHDT, YYEEEE. This CDR3 has 15 amino acids. Trimming at V came to 0 bases and at J to 3 bases, leaving 5 bases not matched to a gene. CDR3 coding DNA: TGTGCCAGCAGCTTGGCGTTCGGACAGGACACTGAAGCTTTCTTT. Its translation: CASSLAFGQDTEAFF.